The rows below give T cell receptor beta chains drawn from one sample of a study of CD8 T cells in Susac syndrome. TCRdb ran MiXCR on the immunoSEQ multiplex PCR reads and lists one entry per CDR3 protein. This table holds 130,000 or so distinct CDR3 sequences, 80% to 85% found once. Sequences were obtained from CD8+ T cells from PBMCs. These receptors were taken from a human donor with multiple sclerosis. CDR3s include the opening cysteine and the closing phenylalanine or tryptophan. Each record gives: V gene, clone size, D gene, J gene, CDR3 protein, CDR3 DNA. A D gene is named only where the DNA matches it firmly. Clone size appears in some rows only: once, few, many, or a class for an expanded clone.

TRBV6-2/TRBV6-3,-,-,TRBJ2-1,CASSLSVVSSYNEQFF,TGTGCCAGCAGTCTCTCAGTCGTAAGCTCCTACAATGAGCAGTTCTTC
TRBV19,-,-,TRBJ1-5,CASSTGPSRWGNQPQHF,TGTGCCAGTAGTACGGGCCCTTCTCGGTGGGGCAATCAGCCCCAGCATTTT
TRBV27,-,TRBD2,TRBJ2-1,CASSSISGGPRNEQFF,TGTGCCAGCAGTTCCATTAGCGGGGGTCCACGGAATGAGCAGTTCTTC
TRBV2,-,TRBD2,TRBJ2-1,CASSVGSGSDEQFF,TGTGCCAGCAGTGTGGGTAGCGGGAGTGATGAGCAGTTCTTC
TRBV20-1,-,-,TRBJ1-5,CSARGNRYGNQPQHF,TGCAGTGCTAGAGGAAACAGATATGGCAATCAGCCCCAGCATTTT
TRBV20-1,-,-,TRBJ2-3,CSVWASGRSAPVGTDTQYF,TGCAGTGTTTGGGCCTCTGGACGATCGGCACCGGTTGGCACAGATACGCAGTATTTT
TRBV6-1,-,-,TRBJ1-6,CASSPGRRVGIDNSPLHF,TGTGCCAGCAGTCCCGGTCGTCGGGTAGGGATAGATAATTCACCCCTCCACTTT
TRBV28,-,-,TRBJ2-5,CASSLRGYQETQYF,TGTGCCAGCAGTTTAAGAGGGTATCAAGAGACCCAGTACTTC
TRBV5-6,-,-,TRBJ2-2,CASSLKASNTGELFF,TGTGCCAGCAGCTTGAAGGCCTCTAACACCGGGGAGCTGTTTTTT
TRBV11-2,few,-,TRBJ1-1,CASSLDADGNTEAFF,TGTGCCAGCAGCTTAGACGCGGACGGGAACACTGAAGCTTTCTTT
TRBV6-4,-,-,TRBJ1-1,CASSDGTITEAFF,TGTGCCAGCAGTGACGGTACGATTACTGAAGCTTTCTTT
TRBV20-1,-,-,TRBJ1-5,CSARAPRGASNQPQHF,TGCAGTGCTAGAGCCCCACGGGGGGCAAGCAATCAGCCCCAGCATTTT
TRBV11-2,once,-,TRBJ2-1,CASSSELGYNEQFF,TGTGCCAGCAGCTCTGAATTGGGATACAATGAGCAGTTCTTC
TRBV19,-,-,TRBJ2-1,CASSMTARSVVDEQFF,TGTGCCAGTAGTATGACTGCCCGGTCGGTGGTGGATGAGCAGTTCTTC
TRBV11-2,-,-,TRBJ2-3,CASSLVGLTSTDTQYF,TGTGCCAGCAGCTTAGTAGGTCTAACTAGCACAGATACGCAGTATTTT
TRBV19,-,TRBD2,TRBJ2-1,CASSVGLAGVNEQFF,TGTGCCAGTAGTGTAGGACTAGCGGGGGTTAATGAGCAGTTCTTC
TRBV27,-,TRBD2,TRBJ2-1,CASSPSGLAVTYNEQFF,TGTGCCAGCAGTCCGTCCGGACTAGCGGTTACCTACAATGAGCAGTTCTTC
TRBV4-3,-,TRBD2,TRBJ2-2,CASSQETSGLTNTGELFF,TGCGCCAGCAGCCAAGAGACTAGCGGACTTACGAACACCGGGGAGCTGTTTTTT
TRBV20-1,once,-,TRBJ1-2,CSARDLKDSVFYGYTF,TGCAGTGCTAGAGATCTCAAGGACAGCGTTTTCTATGGCTACACCTTC
TRBV5-5,-,TRBD1,TRBJ2-7,CASSLDGTGGFTYEQYF,TGTGCCAGCAGCTTGGATGGGACAGGGGGCTTCACCTACGAGCAGTACTTC
TRBV11-3,few,-,TRBJ1-1,CASSPPMDTEAFF,TGTGCCAGCAGCCCCCCTATGGACACTGAAGCTTTCTTT
TRBV18,few,-,TRBJ1-1,CASSSIAGTEAFF,TGTGCCAGCTCCTCAATAGCGGGCACTGAAGCTTTCTTT
TRBV2,-,-,TRBJ1-1,CARWRAVGTEAFF,TGTGCCAGATGGAGGGCTGTTGGTACTGAAGCTTTCTTT
TRBV2,-,-,TRBJ2-1,CARDRRTDNYNEQFF,TGTGCCAGAGACCGAAGGACAGACAACTACAATGAGCAGTTCTTC
TRBV14,once,TRBD1,TRBJ1-2,CASSPGQGFYGYTF,TGTGCCAGCAGCCCGGGACAGGGTTTCTATGGCTACACCTTC
TRBV19,-,-,TRBJ1-2,CASSIPGYGYTF,TGTGCCAGTAGTATCCCAGGGTATGGCTACACCTTC
TRBV7-9,-,TRBD1,TRBJ2-7,CASSSGTGNEQYF,TGTGCCAGCAGCTCCGGGACAGGGAATGAGCAGTACTTC
TRBV28,-,-,TRBJ1-1,CASSSKGDNTEAFF,TGTGCCAGCAGTTCAAAAGGGGATAACACTGAAGCTTTCTTT
TRBV5-4,-,TRBD1,TRBJ1-3,CASSGSTGGGNTIYF,TGTGCCAGCAGCGGATCGACAGGGGGTGGAAACACCATATATTTT
TRBV20-1,-,-,TRBJ1-2,CSARDSDSSYRGGYTF,TGCAGTGCTAGAGACTCCGACTCCTCATATAGGGGTGGCTACACCTTC
TRBV15,-,-,TRBJ1-2,CATSRGALYGYTF,TGTGCCACCAGCAGAGGAGCTTTATATGGCTACACCTTC
TRBV6-1,-,-,TRBJ2-2,CASSHRGSENTGELFF,TGTGCCAGCAGCCACCGAGGCAGCGAAAACACCGGGGAGCTGTTTTTT
TRBV6-5,-,-,TRBJ1-1,CASSYNENTEAFF,TGTGCCAGCAGTTACAATGAGAACACTGAAGCCTTCTTT
TRBV12-5,-,-,TRBJ2-3,CASGLVIMDTQYF,TGTGCTAGTGGTTTGGTGATTATGGATACGCAGTATTTT
TRBV9,few,TRBD2,TRBJ2-1,CASSVGTSGSGYEQFF,TGTGCCAGCAGCGTAGGGACTAGCGGGAGTGGCTATGAGCAGTTCTTC
TRBV6-1,-,TRBD1,TRBJ1-5,CASSPGTGWVNQPQHF,TGTGCCAGCAGTCCCGGGACAGGGTGGGTCAATCAGCCCCAGCATTTT
TRBV6-5,-,-,TRBJ1-2,CASSYQVADGYTF,TGTGCCAGCAGTTACCAGGTCGCGGATGGCTACACCTTC
TRBV2,-,TRBD1,TRBJ2-3,CASRGTGISDTQYF,TGTGCCAGCAGAGGGACAGGGATTTCCGATACGCAGTATTTT
TRBV30,-,TRBD1,TRBJ2-2,CACWTGDTGELFF,TGTGCCTGCTGGACAGGGGATACCGGGGAGCTGTTTTTT
TRBV12-3/TRBV12-4,-,TRBD2,TRBJ2-1,CASSFSLAGGRNEQFF,TGTGCCAGCAGTTTCTCCCTAGCGGGAGGTCGGAATGAGCAGTTCTTC
TRBV4-3,-,-,TRBJ2-3,CASSQGRGGTDTQYF,TGCGCCAGCAGCCAAGGGCGGGGTGGGACAGATACGCAGTATTTT
TRBV27,-,-,TRBJ2-1,CASSFLPPATSEQFF,TGTGCCAGCAGTTTCCTCCCCCCCGCGACTTCTGAGCAGTTCTTC
TRBV15,-,-,TRBJ2-4,CATSRVIQISLAKNIQYF,TGTGCCACCAGCAGAGTAATACAGATTTCTCTAGCCAAAAACATTCAGTACTTC
TRBV9,-,-,TRBJ1-2,CASSSRLDYGYTF,TGTGCCAGCAGCTCGAGGTTAGACTATGGCTACACCTTC
TRBV19,-,-,TRBJ2-2,CASSIGGITGELFF,TGTGCCAGTAGTATAGGTGGGATCACCGGGGAGCTGTTTTTT
TRBV15,-,-,TRBJ2-2,CATSDYYTAGTAGTGELFF,TGTGCCACCAGCGATTACTACACTGCCGGGACGGCCGGGACCGGGGAGCTGTTTTTT
TRBV12-3/TRBV12-4,-,TRBD1,TRBJ1-5,CASSLDREIDQPQHF,TGTGCCAGCAGCTTGGACAGGGAGATTGATCAGCCCCAGCATTTT
TRBV7-9,few,-,TRBJ2-6,CASSTTRDRPSGVLTF,TGTGCCAGCAGCACTACCCGGGACCGTCCGTCCGGCGTCCTGACTTTC
TRBV21-1,few,-,TRBJ2-1,CASSKDTEQFF,TGTGCCAGCAGCAAGGACACTGAGCAGTTCTTC